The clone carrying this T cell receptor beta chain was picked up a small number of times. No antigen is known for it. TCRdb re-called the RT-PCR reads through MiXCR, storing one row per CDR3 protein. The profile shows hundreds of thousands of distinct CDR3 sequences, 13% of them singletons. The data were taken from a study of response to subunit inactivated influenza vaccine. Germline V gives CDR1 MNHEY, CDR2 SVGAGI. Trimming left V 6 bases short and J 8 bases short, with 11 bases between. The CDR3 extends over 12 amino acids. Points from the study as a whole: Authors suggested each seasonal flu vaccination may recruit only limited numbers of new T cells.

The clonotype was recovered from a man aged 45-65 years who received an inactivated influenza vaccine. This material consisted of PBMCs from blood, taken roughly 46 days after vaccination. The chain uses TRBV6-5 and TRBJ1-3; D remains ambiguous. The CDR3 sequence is CASSKPWDTIYF. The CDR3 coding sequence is TGTGCCAGCAGCAAACCGTGGGACACCATATATTTT.